Presented here are 29 T cell receptor beta chains from one specimen sequenced in a study of CD8 T cells in Susac syndrome. cDNA came from about 0.5 to 1 ug RNA primed by random hexamers. TCRdb used MiXCR to reprocess the immunoSEQ multiplex PCR reads, holding one entry per CDR3 protein. The sample comprises 250,000 to 300,000 distinct CDR3 sequences, approximately 91% of which are singletons, and roughly 0.17% rests with the top ten. The sample was CD8+ T cells from PBMCs. These receptor sequences come from a human donor with multiple sclerosis.

A word on this clonotype: Its ends do not fully match the called genes, so a read error is possible. This rearrangement joins TRBV7-3 to TRBJ2-3, with 10 bases aligning to TRBD2. The CDR3 is 15 amino acids. Germline CDR1 SGHTA, CDR2 FQGTGA. The chain's CDR3 is CASSLSGGSIDTQYF. Here the CDR3 DNA reads TGTGCCAGCAGCCTTAGCGGGGGGAGCATAGATACGCAGTATTTT.

Here the CDR3 reads CASSIGFPGTGELFF. The CDR3 coding sequence is TGTGCCAGTAGTATTGGGTTCCCCGGGACCGGGGAGCTGTTTTTT. This sequence joins TRBV19 and TRBJ2-2; D gene ambiguous. The CDR3 contains 15 residues. CDR1 is LNHDA and CDR2 is SQIVND in the germline V gene (reference sequence). Trimming removed 3 bases at V and 5 bases at J, with 13 bases between.

This clonotype was observed once. CDR3 amino acids: CASSMSDRDSYEQYF. The CDR3 DNA reads as TGTGCCAGTAGTATGTCGGACAGGGATTCCTACGAGCAGTACTTC. The V gene is TRBV19, the J gene TRBJ2-7; 8 nucleotides agree with TRBD1. The CDR3 extends over 15 amino acids. CDR1 and CDR2 (germline): LNHDA, SQIVND (reference sequence). V shed 3 bases and J 1 base; nucleotides not matched to a gene: 5. The full variable domain, completed using reference TRBV19 and TRBJ2-7, is DGGITQSPKYLFRKEGQNVTLSCEQNLNHDAMYWYRQDPGQGLRLIYYSQIVNDFQKGDIAEGYSVSREKKESFPLTVTSAQKNPTAFYLCASSMSDRDSYEQYFGPGTRLTVT.

The chain carries TRBV7-6 and TRBJ1-1; 9 nucleotides line up with TRBD1. The germline V gene encodes CDR1 SGHVS and CDR2 FNYEAQ. The CDR3 has 15 amino acids. The trim removed 6 bases at V and 4 bases at J, leaving 9 bases unmatched. CDR3 coding DNA: TGTGCCAGCAGACGTGGGACAGGGACGGGCACTGAAGCTTTCTTT. Protein product: CASRRGTGTGTEAFF.

V usage is TRBV29-1 and J usage is TRBJ2-3; D not certain. This CDR3 is 12 amino acids long. Per germline, CDR1 SQVTM and CDR2 ANQGSEA. V was clipped by 4 bases and J by 8 bases, with 13 bases between them. Written as DNA, the CDR3 is TGCAGCGTTGTGGAGCCGCCAGGTACGCAGTATTTT. Amino acids: CSVVEPPGTQYF.

This clonotype was counted once. No conserved phenylalanine or tryptophan ends this CDR3, so it is likely a read error. The rearrangement uses TRBV20-1 and TRBJ1-2; D is unresolved. The V end lost 3 bases, the J end lost 5 bases, and 19 bases lay between the germline ends. The CDR3 runs to 15 residues. Germline loops: CDR1 DFQATT, CDR2 SNEGSKA (reference sequence). The CDR3 DNA is TGCAGTGCTAGGGACCCTCTCGGGGTTTGGTATGGCTACACCCTC. It specifies CSARDPLGVWYGYTL.

The genes are TRBV19 and TRBJ1-2; D uncertain. The CDR3 totals 12 residues. Trimming removed 7 bases at V and 3 bases at J, with 9 bases between. CDR1 is LNHDA and CDR2 is SQIVND in the germline V gene (reference sequence). CDR3 amino acids: CASTQNHYGYTF. The CDR3 nucleotides read TGTGCCAGTACGCAGAACCACTATGGCTACACCTTC.

J is TRBJ1-2 and V is TRBV4-3; no reliable D call. The germline gives CDR1 LGHNA, CDR2 YSLEER. This CDR3 region has 13 residues. The ends were cut back, 4 bases at V and 8 bases at J, with 14 bases in the middle. In DNA form, the CDR3 reads TGCGCCAGCAGCCCAGCTATGACGGACGGCTACACCTTC. Translating it yields CASSPAMTDGYTF.

This clonotype was seen a handful of times. The chain combines TRBV6-4 with TRBJ1-2; possibly TRBD1 for D (6 bases). Trimming cost V 0 bases and J 7 bases, with 9 bases left between them. CDR1 is MRHNA and CDR2 is SNTAGT in the germline V gene. CDR3 length: 13 residues. This chain's CDR3 is CASSDSEGGGYTF. In DNA, the CDR3 is TGTGCCAGCAGTGACTCTGAAGGGGGTGGCTACACCTTC.

This chain links TRBV4-2 with TRBJ2-2, with 7 nucleotides matching TRBD1. This CDR3 region has 15 residues. CDR1 is LGHNA, CDR2 YNFKEQ, per germline. Germline trimming cut 4 bases from V and 1 base from J; bases unmatched to any gene: 3. The CDR3 nucleotides read TGTGCCAGCAGCCCAAGGACAGGGAACACCGGGGAGCTGTTTTTT. Amino acids: CASSPRTGNTGELFF.

The chain employs TRBV27 and TRBJ2-6; D is uncertain. The V end was cut by 3 bases, the J end by 1 base, with 10 bases between. The CDR3 has 16 residues. Germline-derived CDR1 and CDR2 are MNHEY and SMNVEV (reference sequence). The CDR3 nucleotides read TGTGCCAGCAGTTTTCTCAGTCCTTCTGGGGCCAACGTCCTGACTTTC. Translation: CASSFLSPSGANVLTF.

V and J are TRBV6-1 and TRBJ2-7, with D possibly being TRBD2 (6 bases). The CDR3 spans 13 residues. Between the trimmed V and J ends, which lost 8 bases and 1 base, there was a span of 12 bases. Germline V gene lookup returns CDR1 MNHNS and CDR2 SASEGT. The CDR3 spells CASLGSGSYEQYF. The CDR3 DNA sequence: TGTGCCAGCCTCGGGAGCGGTTCCTACGAGCAGTACTTC.

The rearrangement joins TRBV27 to TRBJ1-1; D is possibly TRBD1 (6 bases). Per germline, CDR1 MNHEY and CDR2 SMNVEV (reference sequence). Trimming pared 4 bases from V and 4 bases from J, leaving 13 bases between. This CDR3 is built from 14 residues. The CDR3 region is CASSWGGGGTEAFF. The CDR3 DNA reads as TGTGCCAGCAGTTGGGGGGGAGGGGGCACTGAAGCTTTCTTT.

The rearrangement links TRBV12-3 or TRBV12-4 to TRBJ2-1, with 8 bases fitting TRBD2. V lost 1 base and J lost 8; bases outside the gene matches: 4. CDR3 size: 14 residues. DNA for the CDR3: TGTGCCAGCAGTTTAGACGGGGGGGTACATGAGCAGTTCTTC. This codes for CASSLDGGVHEQFF.

The rearrangement uses TRBV20-1 and TRBJ2-7; D possibly matches TRBD1 or TRBD2 (5 bases each). This CDR3 is built from 18 residues. Germline CDR1 DFQATT, CDR2 SNEGSKA (reference sequence). Deletions cut 2 bases from V and 0 bases from J, with 23 bases between. In DNA form, the CDR3 reads TGCAGTGCTAGACCTTCCGGGGACCGCGTAACCTTCTCCTACGAGCAGTACTTC. This sequence encodes CSARPSGDRVTFSYEQYF.

The chain carries TRBV9 and TRBJ2-1; TRBD1 matches 8 bases. Germline lookup yields CDR1 SGDLS and CDR2 YYNGEE. The CDR3 spans 16 residues. With 0 bases clipped from V and 5 bases from J, the junction kept 7 bases outside the gene matches. The CDR3 DNA is TGTGCCAGCAGCGTAGCCCCCGGGACAGGTGACAATGAGCAGTTCTTC. It codes for CASSVAPGTGDNEQFF. Together with reference TRBV9 and TRBJ2-1, the CDR3 gives the full variable domain: DSGVTQTPKHLITATGQRVTLRCSPRSGDLSVYWYQQSLDQGLQFLIQYYNGEERAKGNILERFSAQQFPDLHSELNLSSLELGDSALYFCASSVAPGTGDNEQFFGPGTRLTVL.

The chain has TRBV10-3 and TRBJ2-1; 12 bases map to TRBD2. Germline V gives CDR1 ENHRY, CDR2 SYGVKD. V was pared by 4 bases and J by 4 bases, with 2 bases of the junction left unmatched. The CDR3 totals 15 residues. In nucleotides, the CDR3 is TGTGCCATCAGTGGGACTAGCGGGGTATACAATGAGCAGTTCTTC. Its protein product is CAISGTSGVYNEQFF.

This sequence joins TRBV27 and TRBJ2-1; 11 bases fit TRBD2. Germline CDR1 reads MNHEY; CDR2 reads SMNVEV (reference sequence). The CDR3 extends over 18 amino acids. V was pared by 0 bases and J by 1 base, with 5 bases of the junction left unmatched. CDR3 sequence reads: CASSLSGLAGGSYNEQFF. The CDR3 DNA reads as TGTGCCAGCAGTTTATCGGGATTAGCGGGAGGGTCCTACAATGAGCAGTTCTTC.

J is TRBJ2-3 and V is TRBV28; TRBD2 matches 9 bases. J was trimmed by 1 base and V by 3 bases; bases with no gene match: 8. CDR3 length equals 17 residues. CDR1 MDHEN and CDR2 SYDVKM come from the germline V gene. CDR3 in DNA: TGTGCCAGCAGTTTTTCAGGCGGGAGGGTTGGCACAGATACGCAGTATTTT. It is translated as CASSFSGGRVGTDTQYF. The full variable domain, completed using reference TRBV28 and TRBJ2-3, is DVKVTQSSRYLVKRTGEKVFLECVQDMDHENMFWYRQDPGLGLRLIYFSYDVKMKEKGDIPEGYSVSREKKERFSLILESASTNQTSMYLCASSFSGGRVGTDTQYFGPGTRLTVL.

As DNA, the CDR3 is TGTGCCAGCATTGACGCCCCGGGACTTCCTAATGAGCAGTTCTTC. Protein: CASIDAPGLPNEQFF. V gene TRBV7-8 combines with J gene TRBJ2-1, with D tentatively TRBD2 (6 bases). V lost 7 bases to trimming and J lost 7 bases, with 20 bases between them. The length of the CDR3 is 15 residues. From germline, CDR1 is SGHVS and CDR2 FQNEAQ.

The V gene is TRBV5-5, the J gene TRBJ2-7; perhaps TRBD2 as D (6 bases). Trimming pared 3 bases from V and 3 bases from J, leaving 16 bases between. This CDR3 spans 15 amino acids. Germline lookup yields CDR1 SGHKS and CDR2 YYEKEE (reference sequence). Here the CDR3 DNA reads TGTGCCAGCAGCTCTCTCCGGGAGTTGATCTACGAGCAGTACTTC. Its translation is CASSSLRELIYEQYF. The full variable domain, its missing parts supplied by reference TRBV5-5 and TRBJ2-7, is DAGVTQSPTHLIKTRGQQVTLRCSPISGHKSVSWYQQVLGQGPQFIFQYYEKEERGRGNFPDRFSARQFPNYSSELNVNALLLGDSALYLCASSSLRELIYEQYFGPGTRLTVT.

This clonotype was observed once. The chain uses TRBV20-1 and TRBJ2-2, with D hard to call. The length of the CDR3 is 12 residues. Germline CDR1 and CDR2: DFQATT and SNEGSKA (reference sequence). The CDR3 is CSGKAITGELFF. The CDR3 region has the DNA TGCAGCGGAAAAGCGATCACCGGGGAGCTGTTTTTT.

The chain links TRBV4-2 to TRBJ1-5; D is uncertain. CDR3 length: 14 residues. CDR1 and CDR2 (germline): LGHNA, YNFKEQ. Trimming cost V 4 bases and J 4 bases, with 11 bases left between them. The CDR3 protein is CASSLQWGNQPQHF. As DNA, the CDR3 is TGTGCCAGCAGCCTCCAGTGGGGAAATCAGCCCCAGCATTTT.

This clonotype was seen only a few times. The rearrangement uses TRBV15 and TRBJ2-7; 9 bases fit TRBD2. Germline V gene sequence: CDR1 LNHNV, CDR2 YYDKDF (reference sequence). This CDR3 comprises 13 residues. The ends lost 6 bases at V and 4 bases at J; junction bases unmatched: 4. The CDR3 sequence is CATSGTSLYEQYF. The CDR3 bases are TGTGCCACCAGTGGGACTAGCCTGTACGAGCAGTACTTC.

In DNA form, the CDR3 reads TGTGCCAGCAGCTTAATCGGGGGGACCCTTTCTAGCACAGATACGCAGTATTTT. It is translated as CASSLIGGTLSSTDTQYF. V usage is TRBV7-9 and J usage is TRBJ2-3; the match to TRBD2 covers 7 bases. The junction had 11 bases not matched to a gene; V was cut back by 2 bases and J by 0 bases. The CDR3 has 18 residues. Germline V lookup: CDR1 SEHNR, CDR2 FQNEAQ (reference sequence).

The genes are TRBV7-8 and TRBJ2-1, with D uncertain. Germline assignment: CDR1 SGHVS and CDR2 FQNEAQ. The CDR3 is 15 residues long. V lost 5 bases and J lost 10, with 21 bases in between. The CDR3, as DNA: TGTGCCAGCAGCCCGGGTTTTGCGAACTACGGGGAGCAGTTCTTC. This sequence encodes CASSPGFANYGEQFF.

The chain links TRBV3-1 to TRBJ1-3, with D uncertain. The germline V and J ends were trimmed by 4 bases and 6 bases, with 22 bases remaining between them. The CDR3 loop spans 17 amino acids. Germline V gene sequence: CDR1 LGHDT, CDR2 YNNKEL (reference sequence). This chain's CDR3 is CASSPAPTRNYPNTIYF. CDR3 bases: TGTGCCAGCAGCCCCGCCCCGACCAGAAACTATCCAAACACCATATATTTT.

This chain joins TRBV20-1 and TRBJ2-7; 8 bases map to TRBD2. Germline CDR1 and CDR2: DFQATT and SNEGSKA (reference sequence). V dropped 0 bases and J dropped 1; count of bases not matched to a gene: 8. The CDR3 extends over 16 amino acids. In DNA form, the CDR3 reads TGCAGTGCTAGAGATCCACCCCGACTAGCGTCCTACGAGCAGTACTTC. Amino acids: CSARDPPRLASYEQYF.

V is TRBV3-1 and J is TRBJ1-1; D is perhaps TRBD1 (5 bases). This CDR3 spans 11 amino acids. Germline V gene data show CDR1 as LGHDT and CDR2 as YNNKEL (reference sequence). Trimming cost V 4 bases and J 8 bases, with 8 bases left between them. In DNA, the CDR3 is TGTGCCAGCAGCCTAGACAGCGAAGCTTTCTTT. Translation: CASSLDSEAFF.